This TCR beta chain was observed in a study of CD8+CD57+ T cells in acquired aplastic anemia. About the study: Sorting CD4+ and CD8+ cells gave DNA averaging roughly 3.2 ug. Study-level findings and limits: Found in both controls and patients were 25 to 35 CD8+ CDR3 sequences.

Patients who underwent sequencing had shown CD8+CD57+ cell expansion by flow cytometry. The TCR beta profiling, which covered VDJ combination and CDR3 sequence, was carried out using genomic DNA as the template. TCRdb reanalysed the reads using MiXCR and keeps one entry per CDR3 protein. The table records about 250,000 distinct CDR3 sequences, 47% of them present only once. The CDR3 spans 12 residues. The germline V gene encodes CDR1 SGHAT and CDR2 FQNNGV. Trimming took 5 bases from V and 3 from J, leaving 8 bases between them. This clonotype was seen ten or more times. Its antigen is unidentified. Sequenced input: sorted CD4+, CD8+, or CD8+CD57+ T cells (not recorded which) from PBMCs. This TCR derives from a human donor with aplastic anemia. The genes are TRBV11-2 and TRBJ2-7; no definite D call. CDR3: CASSRGDYEQYF. The CDR3 region has the DNA TGTGCCAGCAGCCGTGGAGACTACGAGCAGTACTTC.